The rows below give T cell receptor beta chains drawn from one sample of a study of cytomegalovirus exposure and HLA in healthy donors. Here immunoSEQ multiplex PCR was the method, and the copy in TCRdb shows in-frame clones only, minus some. The sample includes approximately 140,000 clones, 61% of them seen just once. Sequencing used PBMCs. These receptors were taken from a male donor in good health and CMV-seronegative. Each CDR3 is given with its conserved first and last residue. A D gene is named only where the DNA matches it firmly. The listing skips clone size in some rows; elsewhere it reads once, few, many or a size class.

j_gene	v_gene	abundance	d_gene	len	CDR3nt	CDR3aa
TRBJ2-7	TRBV11-2	NA	NA	18	TGTGCCAGCAGCGCTGAACCCGCAGGGGCAGGTGCGGCCTACGAGCAGTACTTC	CASSAEPAGAGAAYEQYF
TRBJ2-7	TRBV7-6	NA	NA	14	TGTGCCAGCAGCTTGTCGGAGTGGCACTACGAGCAGTACTTC	CASSLSEWHYEQYF
TRBJ2-3	TRBV5-1	NA	TRBD1	16	TGCGCCAGCAGCAGTACAGGGGGCGGTGGCACAGATACGCAGTATTTT	CASSSTGGGGTDTQYF
TRBJ2-7	TRBV11-2	NA	NA	13	TGTGCCAGCAGCTTAGTCGGGTTGGCCGAGCAGTACTTC	CASSLVGLAEQYF
TRBJ2-7	TRBV6-6	few	TRBD1	14	TGTGCCAGCAGTTCCCGGACAGGGAACTACGAGCAGTACTTC	CASSSRTGNYEQYF
TRBJ2-2	TRBV2	NA	NA	13	TGTGCCAGCAGTGAAAGAGGGCCCGGGGAGCTGTTTTTT	CASSERGPGELFF
TRBJ2-7	TRBV7-9	NA	NA	14	TGTGCCAGCAGCTTAGGGCAGTCCTCCTACGAGCAGTACTTC	CASSLGQSSYEQYF
TRBJ1-4	TRBV7-9	few	NA	16	TGTGCCAGCAGCTCCCCCCGGGGGGGCCGGGGTGAAAAACTGTTTTTT	CASSSPRGGRGEKLFF
TRBJ2-7	TRBV30	NA	NA	13	TGTGCCTGGAGTGTAGTAGGAGGTACCGAGCAGTACTTC	CAWSVVGGTEQYF
TRBJ1-5	TRBV5-1	NA	TRBD1	15	TGCGCCAGCAGGCCCGGGACAGGGGAATATCAGCCCCAGCATTTT	CASRPGTGEYQPQHF
TRBJ2-7	TRBV29-1	NA	TRBD1	13	TGCAGCGTTGAGACAGGGGTTGGGTACGAGCAGTACTTC	CSVETGVGYEQYF
TRBJ2-7	TRBV7-3	NA	NA	13	TGTGCCAGCAGCTTGACAGTCGACCATGAGCAGTACTTC	CASSLTVDHEQYF
TRBJ1-1	TRBV9	NA	NA	15	TGTGCCAGCAGCGTCCAGGGCGCTATGAACACTGAAGCTTTCTTT	CASSVQGAMNTEAFF
TRBJ2-6	TRBV15	NA	TRBD1	21	TGTGCCACCAGCAGAGATTCTCTTGGCAGGGGGTTCAGGTCTGGGGCCAACGTCCTGACTTTC	CATSRDSLGRGFRSGANVLTF
TRBJ1-5	TRBV5-1	NA	TRBD1	14	TGCGCCAGCAGCCGGACAGGGGGCGATCAGCCCCAGCATTTT	CASSRTGGDQPQHF
TRBJ1-2	TRBV30	NA	NA	13	TGTGCCTGGAAGGTCGTGGACTTCTATGGCTACACCTTC	CAWKVVDFYGYTF
TRBJ2-5	TRBV5-4	NA	TRBD2	16	TGTGCCAGCAGCTTGGTGCTAGCGGGAAACCAAGAGACCCAGTACTTC	CASSLVLAGNQETQYF
TRBJ1-1	TRBV19	NA	NA	14	TGTGCCAGTAGTATAGGGGGGGGCAACACTGAAGCTTTCTTT	CASSIGGGNTEAFF
TRBJ2-3	TRBV9	NA	TRBD2	17	TGTGCCAGCAGCGTAGGGGGGATGGCGGGGGGCCGGCAGACGCAGTATTTT	CASSVGGMAGGRQTQYF
TRBJ2-3	TRBV6-4	medium-sized	NA	14	TGTGCCAGCAGCAACGGGGAGCACACAGATACGCAGTATTTT	CASSNGEHTDTQYF
TRBJ1-2	TRBV19	NA	NA	11	TGTGCCAGTAGTCAAAACTATGGCTACCCCTTC	CASSQNYGYPF
TRBJ1-1	TRBV18	few	TRBD1	15	TGTGCCAGCTCATCGGGAGTGGGACAGCTCACTGAAGCTTTCTTT	CASSSGVGQLTEAFF
TRBJ1-2	TRBV6-5	NA	TRBD1	14	TGTGCCAGCAGTCCCCAACAGGGGAGCTATGGCTACACCTTC	CASSPQQGSYGYTF
TRBJ1-6	TRBV19	NA	TRBD1	14	TGTGCCAGTAGACGGGACAGCTATAATTCACCCCTCCACTTT	CASRRDSYNSPLHF
TRBJ1-3	TRBV4-1	NA	NA	14	TGCGCCAGCAGCCAAGATACAAGTAGAAACACCATATATTTT	CASSQDTSRNTIYF
TRBJ2-3	TRBV5-1	NA	TRBD2	17	TGCGCCAGCAGCTCCGGACTAGCGGGGGGCGTGGCAGATACGCAGTATTTT	CASSSGLAGGVADTQYF
TRBJ2-7	TRBV13	few	NA	13	TGTGCCAGCAGCTACCCCTCGGAGATCGAGCAGTACTTC	CASSYPSEIEQYF
TRBJ1-5	TRBV27	NA	NA	13	TGTGCCAGCAGTTTAGAATTCGGTCAGCCCCAGCATTTT	CASSLEFGQPQHF
TRBJ2-3	TRBV5-1	few	TRBD1	14	TGCGCCAGCAGCTTGGGACAGGGGGCAGATACGCAGTATTTT	CASSLGQGADTQYF
TRBJ1-4	TRBV6-1	NA	NA	13	TGTGCCAGCACCCCTGGCATTAATGAAAAACTGTTTTTT	CASTPGINEKLFF
TRBJ1-2	TRBV11-2	NA	TRBD1	12	TGTGCCAGCAGCGCGGACAGGGATGGCTACACCTTC	CASSADRDGYTF
TRBJ1-2	TRBV28	few	NA	15	TGTGCCAGCAGCCCGGGGGGTGCGGGGGCGGATGGCTACACCTTC	CASSPGGAGADGYTF
TRBJ2-3	TRBV5-6	NA	TRBD1	18	TGTGCCAGCAGCGAACAGGGGGCGATCTGGTCTAGCACAGATACGCAGTATTTT	CASSEQGAIWSSTDTQYF
TRBJ1-2	TRBV18	few	TRBD1	13	TGTGCCAGCTCACCGGGACAGGGTAATGGCTACACCTTC	CASSPGQGNGYTF
TRBJ1-5	TRBV7-8	NA	NA	15	TGTGCCAGCAGCTTAGAGGCTGGGGCCTTGGAGCCCCAGCATTTT	CASSLEAGALEPQHF
TRBJ1-4	TRBV5-1	NA	NA	16	TGCGCCAGCAGCTTGGACCCACAGGGCGGGAATGAAAAACTGTTTTTT	CASSLDPQGGNEKLFF
TRBJ2-7	TRBV25-1	NA	NA	11	TGTGCCAGCAGGGACAACTACGAGCAGTACTTC	CASRDNYEQYF
TRBJ1-1	TRBV7-6	NA	NA	13	TGTGCCAGCAGCTTGGACAGAAACACTGAAGCTTTCTTT	CASSLDRNTEAFF
TRBJ2-7	TRBV9	few	NA	13	TGTGCCAGCAGCCAAACAGGGAACTACGAGCAGTACTTC	CASSQTGNYEQYF
TRBJ1-2	TRBV5-1	NA	TRBD1	16	TGCGCCACCGTACCTGGGACAGCGTCATCTAACTATGGCTACACCTTC	CATVPGTASSNYGYTF
TRBJ2-3	TRBV13	NA	TRBD2	16	TGTGCCAGCAGCTTACCCACTAGCGGGGGAACAGATACGCAGTATTTT	CASSLPTSGGTDTQYF
TRBJ2-6	TRBV29-1	NA	NA	14	TGCAGCTTTGCAGGGGTATCTGGGGCCAACGTCCTGACTTTC	CSFAGVSGANVLTF
TRBJ2-7	TRBV15	NA	TRBD1	13	TGTGCCACCAGCAGAGAATACAGGGGCGAGCAGTACTTC	CATSREYRGEQYF
TRBJ2-7	TRBV28	NA	TRBD1	14	TGTGCCAGCAGCCCGACAGGGAGTCGCTACGAGCAGTACTTC	CASSPTGSRYEQYF
TRBJ1-2	TRBV27	NA	TRBD1	14	TGTGCCAGCAGGAGGACAGGGAGAAACTATGGCTACACCTTC	CASRRTGRNYGYTF
TRBJ2-3	TRBV5-4	NA	NA	13	TGTGCCAGCAGCTTGGTTTCAGCAGATACGCAGTATTTT	CASSLVSADTQYF
TRBJ1-1	TRBV5-4	NA	NA	18	TGTGCCAGCAGCTCGGTAAAGACAGCACTTCCTTTGAACACTGAAGCTTTCTTT	CASSSVKTALPLNTEAFF
TRBJ1-3	TRBV7-2	NA	NA	15	TGTGCCAGCAGCTTATCGGGGGTGACTGGAAACACCATATATTTT	CASSLSGVTGNTIYF